This T cell receptor (beta chain) was identified in a study of regulatory T cells in long-lasting Graves disease. Described time point: newly diagnosed GD, antithyroid drugs for less than 3 months. The TCR library was made from RNA extracted from PBMCs. This clonotype was counted ten times or more. The CDR3 consists of 15 residues. Losses at the gene ends were 3 bases for V and 5 bases for J; bases not matched to a gene: 5. Arm-PCR of CDR3 regions and iRepertoire HTBI primers were the basis on which TCR beta libraries were built. Via MiXCR, TCRdb re-called the multiplex PCR reads, giving one row per CDR3 protein. The sample lists more than 450,000 distinct CDR3 sequences; roughly 17% were seen once. This same sample was also part of a study on T cells in Graves' hyperthyroidism and ophthalmopathy.

The sequence was collected from a man in his forties or fifties with Graves disease. The chain uses TRBV12-3 or TRBV12-4 and TRBJ2-1; TRBD2 aligns across 9 bases. The sequencing here drew on peripheral blood mononuclear cells (PBMCs), taken at new diagnosis, from a patient treated with antithyroid drugs. The CDR3 DNA reads as TGTGCCAGCAGTTTTTCTAGCGGGATCCACAATGAGCAGTTCTTC. Translating gives CASSFSSGIHNEQFF.